This T cell receptor beta chain was sequenced during a study of blood T cell repertoires in COVID-19. The germline CDR1 and CDR2 sequences are SGHDT and YYEEEE. This CDR3 has 17 amino acids. V was trimmed by 1 base and J by 2 bases, leaving 18 bases between them. Profiled with immunoSEQ multiplex PCR; TCRdb holds only in-frame clones, not every one. The profile shows more than 100,000 clones, 81% of them singletons. Sample: peripheral blood. This receptor was obtained from a woman aged 55-70 years with active or convalescent COVID-19. The rearrangement links TRBV5-6 to TRBJ2-5; a possible D gene is TRBD2 (5 bases). CDR3 loop: CASSLIGSGRGQETQYF. DNA of the CDR3: TGTGCCAGCAGCTTGATAGGATCTGGACGGGGACAAGAGACCCAGTACTTC.